The 5 T cell receptor beta chains listed next were all sequenced from one sample in a study of cytomegalovirus exposure and HLA in healthy donors. Use of 60 Vbeta and 13 Jbeta primers characterized the PCR. Assay used: immunoSEQ multiplex PCR; TCRdb lists only in-frame clones, some missing. The sample yields around 170,000 clones, 76% seen once. Specimen: PBMCs. These receptors were collected from a woman aged 25 to 45 in good health and CMV-seropositive.

This clone was counted a single time. The chain couples TRBV10-3 to TRBJ2-1; 9 nucleotides line up with TRBD2. Unmatched junction bases numbered 4, after V lost 5 bases and J lost 5 bases. Per the germline V gene, CDR1 is ENHRY and CDR2 is SYGVKD. CDR3 size: 14 residues. CDR3 residues: CAISPRGGDNEQFF. The CDR3 DNA reads as TGTGCCATCAGTCCGCGGGGGGGGGACAATGAGCAGTTCTTC.

V and J are TRBV6-5 and TRBJ1-3, with D perhaps TRBD1 (6 bases). The CDR3 runs 14 residues. Looked up from germline, CDR1 is MNHEY and CDR2 is SVGAGI. V lost 7 bases and J 0 bases, leaving 10 bases between the germline ends. As DNA, the CDR3 is TGTGCCAGCACAAGGACAGTCTCTGGAAACACCATATATTTT. It specifies CASTRTVSGNTIYF.

This sequence joins TRBV27 and TRBJ2-7, with 10 bases that match TRBD1. The V gene end was trimmed by 8 bases and the J gene end by 4 bases; junction bases not matched to a gene: 5. CDR3 size: 13 residues. Germline-derived CDR1 and CDR2 are MNHEY and SMNVEV (reference sequence). The CDR3 region is CASGQGQGYEQYF. CDR3 bases: TGTGCCAGCGGCCAGGGACAGGGGTACGAGCAGTACTTC.

V is TRBV11-2 and J is TRBJ1-1; D is unresolved. Trimming left V 4 bases short and J 5 bases short, with 14 bases between. Germline assignment: CDR1 SGHAT and CDR2 FQNNGV. The CDR3 consists of 14 residues. CDR3 DNA sequence: TGTGCCAGCAGCTCGCATAACCGAGGGACTGAAGCTTTCTTT. It encodes CASSSHNRGTEAFF.

The rearrangement uses TRBV5-1 and TRBJ2-1; the D gene is possibly TRBD2 (6 bases). Looked up from germline, CDR1 is SGHRS and CDR2 is YFSETQ. CDR3 length equals 16 residues. The V end was cut by 2 bases, the J end by 15 bases, with 27 bases between. CDR3 DNA: TGCGCCAGCAGCTTACATAACTGGTCCCCGGGAGCTAGGGGGTTCTTC. This translates into CASSLHNWSPGARGFF.